The present T cell receptor beta chain was sequenced within a study of blood T cell repertoires in COVID-19. Study-wide context: Spain, Italy and the United States supplied samples that represented acute and convalescent COVID-19. The analysed material was cDNA or gDNA that came from T cells, B-cell-depleted T cells, or PBMCs.

V gave up 5 bases and J gave up 6 bases; unmatched junction bases: 10. From germline, CDR1 is SGHAT and CDR2 FQNNGV. CDR3 size: 14 residues. The authors' processing: Estimated nucleated cell counts came from reference gene primer amplification. Some clones are missing from TCRdb's copy, which holds only in-frame ones; the method was immunoSEQ multiplex PCR. V and J calls plus clone size are reproduced from that table; the DNA served to infer D and trimming. Seen here are some 120,000 clones, 70% to 90% observed once, and the top ten hold approximately 1.5%. Specimen: peripheral blood. This TCR came from a man aged 35-49 years with acute or convalescent COVID-19. This rearrangement joins TRBV11-2 to TRBJ2-7; 7 positions match TRBD1. The CDR3 sequence: CASSPRQGVGEQYF. Written as DNA, the CDR3 is TGTGCCAGCAGCCCCCGACAGGGTGTGGGCGAGCAGTACTTC.